Shown below are 5 T cell receptor beta chains from a single sample sequenced in a study of CD8+ T cells in alopecia areata. Extraction of RNA preceded its reverse transcription into cDNA, which served as the sequencing template. Repertoires were generated with immunoSEQ multiplex PCR, while TCRdb's copy carries only in-frame clones and drops some. Among 200,000 or so clones, 58% were seen once, and the ten largest hold 5.5% to 6%. Regarding treatment: oral pan-JAK inhibitor, 5-10 mg twice daily. Sequencing used CD4+ T cells sorted from blood, obtained at week 24, from a patient treated with tofacitinib. The receptors derive from a human donor with alopecia areata.

The chain couples TRBV5-6 to TRBJ2-5, with 10 bases that match TRBD1. The CDR3 is 14 residues long. Germline trimming cut 5 bases from V and 8 bases from J; bases unmatched to any gene: 9. Germline V lookup: CDR1 SGHDT, CDR2 YYEEEE. The CDR3 region is CASRTGQGSLTQYF. CDR3 sequence (DNA): TGTGCCAGCAGAACGGGACAGGGGTCCTTAACCCAGTACTTC.

The chain couples TRBV30 to TRBJ2-1; 8 bases match TRBD1. This CDR3 comprises 15 residues. V dropped 7 bases and J dropped 2; count of bases not matched to a gene: 10. The germline V gene has CDR1 GTSNPN and CDR2 SVGIG (reference sequence). CDR3 nucleotides: TGTGCCTTCTATGCGGGACAGGTGACCTACAATGAGCAGTTCTTC. It codes for CAFYAGQVTYNEQFF. The full variable domain, completed using reference TRBV30 and TRBJ2-1, is SQTIHQWPATLVQPVGSPLSLECTVEGTSNPNLYWYRQAAGRGLQLLFYSVGIGQISSEVPQNLSASRPQDRQFILSSKKLLLSDSGFYLCAFYAGQVTYNEQFFGPGTRLTVL.

V is TRBV14 and J is TRBJ2-5, with D perhaps TRBD1 (6 bases). The CDR3 is 15 residues long. The germline V gene has CDR1 SGHDN and CDR2 FVKESK. V dropped 1 base and J dropped 4 bases, with 13 bases sitting between them. The CDR3, as DNA: TGTGCCAGCAGCCAAGTTATGGGGGCTCCAGAGACCCAGTACTTC. Its translation: CASSQVMGAPETQYF. Looking up the rest from reference TRBV14 and TRBJ2-5 gives the full variable domain: EAGVTQFPSHSVIEKGQTVTLRCDPISGHDNLYWYRRVMGKEIKFLLHFVKESKQDESGMPNNRFLAERTGGTYSTLKVQPAELEDSGVYFCASSQVMGAPETQYFGPGTRLLVL.

This chain connects TRBV7-2 to TRBJ1-2; D may be TRBD1 (6 bases). The V end lost 3 bases, the J end lost 0 bases, and 11 bases lay between the germline ends. CDR3 length: 15 amino acids. Germline-derived CDR1 and CDR2 are SGHTA and FQGNSA. The CDR3 sequence: CASSFVTGSNYGYTF. CDR3 DNA: TGTGCCAGCAGCTTTGTAACAGGGTCTAACTATGGCTACACCTTC.

V and J are TRBV7-7 and TRBJ1-1, with 8 positions matching TRBD1. Trimming took 5 bases from V and 5 from J; bases not matched to a gene: 7. CDR1 and CDR2 from the germline V gene are SSHAT and FNYEAQ (reference sequence). The CDR3 contains 14 residues. The CDR3 protein is CASSPWTGNTEAFF. CDR3 bases: TGTGCCAGCAGCCCATGGACAGGGAATACTGAAGCTTTCTTT.